The rows below give T cell receptor beta chains drawn from one sample of a study of blood T cells in healthy people across ages. TCRdb reprocessed the 5' RACE reads with MiXCR, giving one entry per CDR3 protein. Of 650,000 to 900,000 distinct CDR3 sequences in the sample, around two thirds are singletons; the top ten hold about 27%. Source material: blood. The origin of the receptors is a man aged 25-45 years in good health. Each CDR3 is given with its conserved first and last residue. The order of the fields is V gene, CDR3 length, clone size, CDR3 protein. Expanded clones are given a class, and other clones once, few, many or no size at all.

>TRBV29-1|15|few
CSVGGPGTNTGELFF
>TRBV6-2/TRBV6-3|15|-
CASSYWQGGSDTQYF
>TRBV6-5|16|once
CTSSYGAGDRTDEQYF
>TRBV24-1|15|-
CATSDLPDRANEQFF
>TRBV6-1|16|-
CASTFPPGTGTDTQYF
>TRBV5-5|15|-
CASSLLPWSNQPQHF
>TRBV20-1|14|-
CSARGEISNQPQHF
>TRBV28|16|-
CASSPTEGLWNQPQHF
>TRBV28|16|-
CASSPPGTGDSYEQYF
>TRBV12-3/TRBV12-4|13|-
CASRPSWGDTQYF
>TRBV6-5|13|many
CASSTGRSYEQYF
>TRBV9|14|-
CASSFGGRAEKLFF
>TRBV7-9|15|-
CASSLLQEENTEAFF
>TRBV6-6|12|-
CASSSTRYQQYF
>TRBV7-6|16|few
CASSSGTLLGTDTQYF
>TRBV6-2/TRBV6-3|16|-
CASSYERGISTDTQYF
>TRBV6-2/TRBV6-3|15|once
CASSLGPHSTDTQYF
>TRBV20-1|11|-
CSASPRDTQYF
>TRBV13|14|-
CASSFGTNNYGYTF
>TRBV5-4|13|-
CASSSNNADEQFF
>TRBV3-1|17|-
CASSPRTEVFSYNEQFF
>TRBV20-1|15|-
CSAKPGDRGSYGYTF
>TRBV2|16|-
CASSEDVASGANVLTF
>TRBV29-1|13|few
CSAAGTPRGEQYF
>TRBV2|15|-
CASKWNRGEGTEAFF
>TRBV9|13|-
CASSVEAGNGYTF
>TRBV5-1|15|-
CASSLRDRGWNEQYF
>TRBV4-3|13|-
CASSGTEANVLTF
>TRBV20-1|16|few
CSALTSGGDSTDTQYF
>TRBV15|14|-
CATSTVYDNSPLHF